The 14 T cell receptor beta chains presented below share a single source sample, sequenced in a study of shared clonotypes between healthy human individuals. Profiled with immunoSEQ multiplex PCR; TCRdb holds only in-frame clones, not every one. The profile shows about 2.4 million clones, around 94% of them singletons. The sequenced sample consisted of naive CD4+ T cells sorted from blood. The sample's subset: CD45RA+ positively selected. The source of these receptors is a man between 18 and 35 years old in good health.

CDR3: CASSTNEPGTGDSPLHF. The CDR3 nucleotides read TGTGCCAGCAGCACTAATGAGCCCGGGACAGGCGATTCACCCCTCCACTTT. This chain joins TRBV28 and TRBJ1-6, with 8 bases fitting TRBD1. Trimming removed 6 bases from V and 8 bases from J; junction bases left unmatched: 15. CDR1 and CDR2 from the germline V gene are MDHEN and SYDVKM. CDR3 length: 17 residues.

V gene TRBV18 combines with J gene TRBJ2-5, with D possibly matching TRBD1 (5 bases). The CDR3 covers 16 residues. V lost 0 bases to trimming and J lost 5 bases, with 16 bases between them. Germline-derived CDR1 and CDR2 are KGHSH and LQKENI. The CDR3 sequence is CASSPPGGRVIETQYF. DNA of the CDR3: TGTGCCAGCTCACCACCGGGCGGCAGGGTAATCGAGACCCAGTACTTC.

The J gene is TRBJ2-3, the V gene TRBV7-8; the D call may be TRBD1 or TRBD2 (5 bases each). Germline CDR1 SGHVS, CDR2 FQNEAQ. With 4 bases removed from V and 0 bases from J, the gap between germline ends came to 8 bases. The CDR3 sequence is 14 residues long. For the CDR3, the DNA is TGTGCCAGCAGCTCTGGGACCAGCACAGATACGCAGTATTTT. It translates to CASSSGTSTDTQYF. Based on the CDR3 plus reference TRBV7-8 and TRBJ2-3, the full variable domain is GAGVSQSPRYKVAKRGQDVALRCDPISGHVSLFWYQQALGQGPEFLTYFQNEAQLDKSGLPSDRFFAERPEGSVSTLKIQRTQQEDSAVYLCASSSGTSTDTQYFGPGTRLTVL.

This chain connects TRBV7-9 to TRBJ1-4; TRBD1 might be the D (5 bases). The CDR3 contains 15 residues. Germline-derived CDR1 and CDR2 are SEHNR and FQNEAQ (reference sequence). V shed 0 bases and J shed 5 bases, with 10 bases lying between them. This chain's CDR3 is CASSLAGAGNEKLFF. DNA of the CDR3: TGTGCCAGCAGCTTAGCAGGGGCTGGAAATGAAAAACTGTTTTTT.

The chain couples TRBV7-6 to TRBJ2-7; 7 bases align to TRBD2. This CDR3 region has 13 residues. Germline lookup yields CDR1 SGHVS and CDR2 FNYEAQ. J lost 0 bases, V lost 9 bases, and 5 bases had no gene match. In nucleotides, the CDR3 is TGTGCCAGTTCGGGGGGTCTCTCCTACGAGCAGTACTTC. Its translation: CASSGGLSYEQYF.

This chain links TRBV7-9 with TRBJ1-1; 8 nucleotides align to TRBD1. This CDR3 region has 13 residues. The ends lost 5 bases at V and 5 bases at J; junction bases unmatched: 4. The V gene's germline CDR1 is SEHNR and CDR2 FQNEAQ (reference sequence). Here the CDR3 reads CASSDRGKTEAFF. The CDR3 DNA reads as TGTGCCAGCAGCGACAGGGGAAAGACTGAAGCTTTCTTT.

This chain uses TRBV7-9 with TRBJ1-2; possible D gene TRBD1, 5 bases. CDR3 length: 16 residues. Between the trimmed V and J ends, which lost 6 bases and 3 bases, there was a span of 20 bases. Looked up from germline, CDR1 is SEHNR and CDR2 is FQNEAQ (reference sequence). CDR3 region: CASSLLPGLSDYGYTF. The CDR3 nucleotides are TGTGCCAGCAGTCTTCTTCCGGGACTCTCGGACTATGGCTACACCTTC.

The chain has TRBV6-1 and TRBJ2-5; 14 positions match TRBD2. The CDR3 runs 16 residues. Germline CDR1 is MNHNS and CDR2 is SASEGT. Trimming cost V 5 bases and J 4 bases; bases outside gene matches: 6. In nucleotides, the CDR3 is TGTGCCAGCAGTAAAGGACTAGCGGGGGGTATAGAGACCCAGTACTTC. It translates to CASSKGLAGGIETQYF.

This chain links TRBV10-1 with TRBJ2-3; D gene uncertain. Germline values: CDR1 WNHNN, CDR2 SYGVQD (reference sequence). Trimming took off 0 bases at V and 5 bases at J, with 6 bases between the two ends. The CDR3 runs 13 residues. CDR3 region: CASSESRRDTQYF. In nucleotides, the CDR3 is TGCGCCAGCAGTGAGTCGAGGAGAGATACGCAGTATTTT.

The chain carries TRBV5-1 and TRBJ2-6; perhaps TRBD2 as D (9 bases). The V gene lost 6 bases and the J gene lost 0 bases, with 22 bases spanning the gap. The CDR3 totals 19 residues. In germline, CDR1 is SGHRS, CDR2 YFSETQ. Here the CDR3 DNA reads TGCGCCAGCAACCCCAGGGGGCTAGCGGGACCCTCTGGGGCCAACGTCCTGACTTTC. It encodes CASNPRGLAGPSGANVLTF.

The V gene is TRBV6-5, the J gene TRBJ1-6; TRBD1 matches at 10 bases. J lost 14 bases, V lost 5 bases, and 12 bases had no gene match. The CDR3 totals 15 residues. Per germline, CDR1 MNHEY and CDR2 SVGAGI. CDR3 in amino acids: CASSRDPGTGDALHF. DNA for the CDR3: TGTGCCAGCAGTCGTGACCCCGGGACAGGGGACGCCCTCCACTTT.

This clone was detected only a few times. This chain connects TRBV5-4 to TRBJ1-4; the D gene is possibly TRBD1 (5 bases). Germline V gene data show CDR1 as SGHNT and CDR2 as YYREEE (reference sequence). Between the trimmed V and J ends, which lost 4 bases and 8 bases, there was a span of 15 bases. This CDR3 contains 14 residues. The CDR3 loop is CASSPGMGEEKLFF. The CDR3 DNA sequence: TGTGCCAGCAGCCCGGGGATGGGGGAGGAAAAACTGTTTTTT.

The CDR3 DNA sequence: TGTGCCAGTAGAAAGGCTCCGGGACAGTTTAATGAAAAACTGTTTTTT. Encoded protein: CASRKAPGQFNEKLFF. The V gene is TRBV19, the J gene TRBJ1-4, with 7 bases aligning to TRBD1. The CDR3 contains 16 residues. Germline trimming cut 6 bases from V and 4 bases from J; bases unmatched to any gene: 11. Looked up from germline, CDR1 is LNHDA and CDR2 is SQIVND (reference sequence).

CDR3 coding DNA: TGTGCCAGCAGTGGGGCGATAGTCGGAGCTTTCTTT. This translates into CASSGAIVGAFF. The chain combines TRBV6-1 with TRBJ1-1; unclear D gene. The V and J ends lost 4 bases and 10 bases respectively, with 13 bases between them. Germline V CDR1 and CDR2: MNHNS, SASEGT. The CDR3 consists of 12 residues.